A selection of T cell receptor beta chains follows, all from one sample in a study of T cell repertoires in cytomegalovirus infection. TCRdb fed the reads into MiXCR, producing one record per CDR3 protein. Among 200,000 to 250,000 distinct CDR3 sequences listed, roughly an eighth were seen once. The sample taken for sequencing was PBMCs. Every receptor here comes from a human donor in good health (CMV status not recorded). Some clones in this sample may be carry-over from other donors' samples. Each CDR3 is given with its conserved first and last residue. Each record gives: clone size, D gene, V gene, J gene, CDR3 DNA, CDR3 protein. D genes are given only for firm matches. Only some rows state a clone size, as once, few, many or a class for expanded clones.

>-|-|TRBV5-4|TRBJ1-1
TGTGCCAGCAGCTTGGTTGGGGGCCTGGACACTGAAGCTTTCTTT
CASSLVGGLDTEAFF
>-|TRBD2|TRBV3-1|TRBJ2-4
TGTGCCAGCAGCCCTGGACTAGCGGGAGGGCTCGGACCCAAAAACATTCAGTACTTC
CASSPGLAGGLGPKNIQYF
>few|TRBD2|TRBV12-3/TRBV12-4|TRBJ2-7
TGTGCCAGCGGCTTACTAGCGGGAGCTGGGGAGCAGTACTTC
CASGLLAGAGEQYF
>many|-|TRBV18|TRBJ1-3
TGTGCCAGCTCCCCGACTCAACGAGACACCATATATTTT
CASSPTQRDTIYF
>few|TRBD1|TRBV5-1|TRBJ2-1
TGCGCCAGCCGAGTTCAGGGGGAGAACAATGAGCAGTTCTTC
CASRVQGENNEQFF
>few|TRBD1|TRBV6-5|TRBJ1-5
TGTGCCAGCAGCTTTAAGGGACAGGGGGCTTGGCAGCCCCAGCATTTT
CASSFKGQGAWQPQHF
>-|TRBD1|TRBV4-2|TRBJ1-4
TGTGCCAGCAGCCAAGATCGGACAGGGCCTGCGAGCAATGAAAAACTGTTTTTT
CASSQDRTGPASNEKLFF
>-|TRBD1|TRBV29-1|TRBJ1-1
TGCAGCGCCTCGGACAGGGACGCAAAAGCTTTCTTT
CSASDRDAKAFF
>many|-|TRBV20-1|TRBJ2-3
TGCAGTGCTAGGGGGGCCAGAGGGACAGATACGCAGTATTTT
CSARGARGTDTQYF
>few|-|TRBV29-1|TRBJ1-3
TGCAGCGTTAGACAGTCCTCTGGAAACACCATATATTTT
CSVRQSSGNTIYF
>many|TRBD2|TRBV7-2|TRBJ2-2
TGTGCCAGCAGCCCCCAGCGGGGGGACACCGGGGAGCTGTTTTTT
CASSPQRGDTGELFF
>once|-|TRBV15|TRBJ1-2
TGTGCCACCAGCAGAGATCACAGGGACTATGGCTACACCTTC
CATSRDHRDYGYTF
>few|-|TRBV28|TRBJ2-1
TGTGCCAGCAGGTACACCGGGACCTACAATGAGCAGTTCTTC
CASRYTGTYNEQFF
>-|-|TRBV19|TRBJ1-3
TGTGCCAGTAGTATACTATTCTCTGGAAACACCATATATTTT
CASSILFSGNTIYF
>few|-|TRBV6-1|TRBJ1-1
TGTGCCAGCAGTACGAGGGGCAGCATGAACACTGAAGCTTTCTTT
CASSTRGSMNTEAFF
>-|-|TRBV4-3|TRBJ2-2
TGCGCCAGCAGCCACGGATCCGGGGAGCTGTTTTTT
CASSHGSGELFF
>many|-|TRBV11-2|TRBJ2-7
TGTGCCAGCACCTTAGGGCAGGGGAGAGAGCAGTACTTC
CASTLGQGREQYF
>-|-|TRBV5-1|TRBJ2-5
TGCGCCAGCAGCGGCGGACAGCAAGAGACCCAGTACTTC
CASSGGQQETQYF
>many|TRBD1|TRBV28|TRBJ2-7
TGTGCCAGCAGTTCGACGGGACAGGGGAAAGAGCAGTACTTC
CASSSTGQGKEQYF
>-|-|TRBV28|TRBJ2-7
TGTGCCAGCGGTAAGCAGTACTTC
CASGKQYF
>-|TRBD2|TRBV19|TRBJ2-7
TGTGCCACCGCATCCACCGGGACTAGCGGCAAGCAGTACTTC
CATASTGTSGKQYF
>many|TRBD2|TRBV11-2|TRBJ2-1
TGTGCCAGCAGCCGGGGAGGGGACCTCTCCTACAATGAGCAGTTCTTC
CASSRGGDLSYNEQFF
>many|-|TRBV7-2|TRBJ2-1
TGTGCCAGCAGCTCCAGGGGCCCCAATGAGCAGTTCTTC
CASSSRGPNEQFF
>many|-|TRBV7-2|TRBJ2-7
TGTGCCAGCAGCTTAGACTGGGGGGCGCAGAACGAGCAGTACTTC
CASSLDWGAQNEQYF
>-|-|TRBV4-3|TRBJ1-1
TGCGCCAGCAGCCAAGTCGGGGACATGAACACTGAAGCTTTCTTT
CASSQVGDMNTEAFF
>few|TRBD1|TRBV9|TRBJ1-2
TGTGCCAGCAGCGTCGGGACAGGGGGCGACTATGGCTACACCTTC
CASSVGTGGDYGYTF
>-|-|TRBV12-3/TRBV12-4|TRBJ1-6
TGTGCCAGCAGTTTAGGGTGGGAGGGCTCACCCCTCCACTTT
CASSLGWEGSPLHF
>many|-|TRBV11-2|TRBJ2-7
TGTGCCAGCAGCCGCCGGCACGAGCAGTACTTC
CASSRRHEQYF
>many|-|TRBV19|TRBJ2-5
TGTGCCAGTAGTGACCGTGGGGCAGTCCAAGAGACCCAGTACTTC
CASSDRGAVQETQYF
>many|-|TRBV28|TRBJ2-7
TGTGCCAGCACCCCCCCGGGACCCCCGACCTACGAGCAGTACTTC
CASTPPGPPTYEQYF
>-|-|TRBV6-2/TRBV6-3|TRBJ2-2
TGTGCCAGCAGCTACCTAACTCCCGGTGGGACCGGGGAGCTGTTTTTT
CASSYLTPGGTGELFF
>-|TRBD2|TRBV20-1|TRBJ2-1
TGCAGTGCTAGACCCCCAGCGGGAGGGCCAGGGGGCTCCTACAATGAGCAGTTCTTC
CSARPPAGGPGGSYNEQFF
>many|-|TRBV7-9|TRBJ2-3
TGTGCCAGCAGCTTCGGTCCCGACGGGGCAGATACGCAGTATTTT
CASSFGPDGADTQYF
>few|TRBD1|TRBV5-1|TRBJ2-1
TGCGCCAGCAGCCCGGACAGGGGAGATTACAATGAGCAGTTCTTC
CASSPDRGDYNEQFF
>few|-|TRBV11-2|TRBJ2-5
TGTGCCAGCAGCCTAGGGTCTACCCAAGAGACCCAGTACTTC
CASSLGSTQETQYF
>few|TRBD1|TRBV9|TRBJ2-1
TGTGCCAGCAGCGTTGCCCCGGGACAGGGCAAAGAGCAGTTCTTC
CASSVAPGQGKEQFF
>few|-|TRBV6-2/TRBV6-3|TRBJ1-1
TGTGCCAGCACCCTTTACGAGGTGGCGAACACTGAAGCTTTCTTT
CASTLYEVANTEAFF
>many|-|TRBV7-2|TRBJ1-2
TGTGCCAGCAGCTTAGGAGTCGCCCGGGACTATGGCTACACCTTC
CASSLGVARDYGYTF
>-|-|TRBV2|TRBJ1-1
TGTGCCAGCAATCAATGGGGGACTGAAGCTTTCTTT
CASNQWGTEAFF
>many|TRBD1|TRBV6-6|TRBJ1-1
TGTGCCAGCAGTCAGGGGGCTGGGGTGAACACTGAAGCTTTCTTT
CASSQGAGVNTEAFF
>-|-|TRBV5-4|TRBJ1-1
TGTGCCAGCAGTCATTGGGGACGGGAGAACACTGAAGCTTTCTTT
CASSHWGRENTEAFF
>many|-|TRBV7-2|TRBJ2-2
TGTGCCAGCAGCTTAAAGCAACCCACGAGACTCTTTGAAGGGGAGCTGTTTTTT
CASSLKQPTRLFEGELFF
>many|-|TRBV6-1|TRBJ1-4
TGTGCCAGCAGTTTCCCGGAGAGGGAGAATGAAAAACTGTTTTTT
CASSFPERENEKLFF
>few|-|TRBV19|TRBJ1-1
TGTGCCAGTAGTCTCCCGGGCTCCACTGAAGCTTTCTTT
CASSLPGSTEAFF
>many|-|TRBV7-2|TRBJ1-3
TGTGCCAGCAGCGTTAAAAGGATTGATGGGGGAAACACCATATATTTT
CASSVKRIDGGNTIYF
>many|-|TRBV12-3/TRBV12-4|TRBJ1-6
TGTGCCAGCAGGCGAGAGGACTTCTATAATTCACCCCTCCACTTT
CASRREDFYNSPLHF
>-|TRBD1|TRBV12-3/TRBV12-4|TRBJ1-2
TGTGCCAGCAGTTTGTGGACAGGGAACTATGGCTACACCTTC
CASSLWTGNYGYTF
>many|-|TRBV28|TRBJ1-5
TGTGCCAGCAGCCCCGCGATTGGCAATCATCAGCCCCAGCATTTT
CASSPAIGNHQPQHF
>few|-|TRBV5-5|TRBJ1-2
TGTGCCAGCAGCTTGGTCGAGGGCTATGGCTACACCTTC
CASSLVEGYGYTF
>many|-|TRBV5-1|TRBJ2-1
TGTGCCAGCAGCTTAGGTCGGAGCTCCTACAATGAGCAGTTCTTC
CASSLGRSSYNEQFF
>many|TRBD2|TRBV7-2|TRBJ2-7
TGTGCCAGCAGCTTAGCGATTGCTAGCGGGGGCTACGAGCAGTACTTC
CASSLAIASGGYEQYF
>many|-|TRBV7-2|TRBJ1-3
TGTGCCAGCAGCTTGTCACTCTCTGGAAACACCATATATTTT
CASSLSLSGNTIYF
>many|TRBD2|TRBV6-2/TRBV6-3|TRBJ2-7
TGTGCCAGCAGTTACTCTAGCGGGAGGCAAACCTACGAGCAGTACTTC
CASSYSSGRQTYEQYF
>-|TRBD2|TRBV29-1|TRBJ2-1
TGCAGCGTTCTCCCGGGACTAGCGGGAGGGCCCTCAGTGAATGAGCAGTTCTTC
CSVLPGLAGGPSVNEQFF
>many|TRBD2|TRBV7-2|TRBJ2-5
TGTGCCAGCAGCTTAGACTGGGGGGGAATTGAGACCCAGTACTTC
CASSLDWGGIETQYF